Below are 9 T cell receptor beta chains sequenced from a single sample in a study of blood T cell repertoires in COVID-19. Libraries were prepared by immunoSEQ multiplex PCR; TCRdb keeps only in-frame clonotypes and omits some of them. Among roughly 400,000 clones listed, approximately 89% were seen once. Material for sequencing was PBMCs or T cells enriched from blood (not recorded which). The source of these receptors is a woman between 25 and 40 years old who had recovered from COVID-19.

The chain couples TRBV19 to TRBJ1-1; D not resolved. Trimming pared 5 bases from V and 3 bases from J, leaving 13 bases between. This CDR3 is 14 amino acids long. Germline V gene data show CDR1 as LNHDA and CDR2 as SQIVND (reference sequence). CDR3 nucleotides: TGTGCCAGTAGTCCGGCCCCGAGGGACACTGAAGCTTTCTTT. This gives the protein CASSPAPRDTEAFF.

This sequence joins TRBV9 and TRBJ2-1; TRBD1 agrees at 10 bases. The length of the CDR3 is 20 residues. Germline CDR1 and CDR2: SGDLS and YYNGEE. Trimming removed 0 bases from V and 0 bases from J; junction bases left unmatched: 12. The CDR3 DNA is TGTGCCAGCAGCGTAGCTGGGACAGGGGCCATACGGAGCTCCTACAATGAGCAGTTCTTC. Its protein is CASSVAGTGAIRSSYNEQFF.

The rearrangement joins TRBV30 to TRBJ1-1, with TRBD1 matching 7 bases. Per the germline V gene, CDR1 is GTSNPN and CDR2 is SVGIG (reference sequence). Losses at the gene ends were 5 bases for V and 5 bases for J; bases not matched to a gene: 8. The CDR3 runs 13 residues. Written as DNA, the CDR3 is TGTGCCTGGGGACTACAGGGGCGGACTGAAGCTTTCTTT. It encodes CAWGLQGRTEAFF. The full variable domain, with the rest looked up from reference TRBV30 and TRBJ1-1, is SQTIHQWPATLVQPVGSPLSLECTVEGTSNPNLYWYRQAAGRGLQLLFYSVGIGQISSEVPQNLSASRPQDRQFILSSKKLLLSDSGFYLCAWGLQGRTEAFFGQGTRLTVV.

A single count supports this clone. In DNA form, the CDR3 reads TGTGCCAGCAGCCCACAGGTGGGGTCAGGCGTCCTTAATGGCTACACCTTC. Protein: CASSPQVGSGVLNGYTF. The J gene is TRBJ1-2, the V gene TRBV7-9; D perhaps matches TRBD1 (5 bases). The CDR3 has 17 amino acids. The ends were cut back, 5 bases at V and 6 bases at J, with 25 bases in the middle. The V gene's germline CDR1 is SEHNR and CDR2 FQNEAQ (reference sequence).

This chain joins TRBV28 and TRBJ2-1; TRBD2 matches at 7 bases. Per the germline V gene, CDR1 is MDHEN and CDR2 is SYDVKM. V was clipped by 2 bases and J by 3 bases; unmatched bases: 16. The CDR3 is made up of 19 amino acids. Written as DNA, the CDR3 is TGTGCCAGCAGTTTAGGGATGACTAGCCTCTTCGCACTCTACAATGAGCAGTTCTTC. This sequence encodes CASSLGMTSLFALYNEQFF.

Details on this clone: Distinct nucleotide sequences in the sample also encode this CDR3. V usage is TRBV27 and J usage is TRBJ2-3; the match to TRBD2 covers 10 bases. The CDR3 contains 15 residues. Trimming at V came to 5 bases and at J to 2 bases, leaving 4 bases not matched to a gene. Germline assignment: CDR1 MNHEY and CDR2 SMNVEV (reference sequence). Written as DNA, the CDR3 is TGTGCCAGCAGTCTAACTAGCGGGAACACAGATACGCAGTATTTT. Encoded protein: CASSLTSGNTDTQYF.

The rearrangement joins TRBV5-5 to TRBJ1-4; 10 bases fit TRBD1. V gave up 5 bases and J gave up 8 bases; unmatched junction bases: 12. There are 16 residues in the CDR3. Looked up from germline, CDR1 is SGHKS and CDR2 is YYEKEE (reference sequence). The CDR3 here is CASRPSDRGLGEKLFF. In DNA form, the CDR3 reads TGTGCCAGCAGACCATCTGACAGGGGGCTTGGGGAAAAACTGTTTTTT.

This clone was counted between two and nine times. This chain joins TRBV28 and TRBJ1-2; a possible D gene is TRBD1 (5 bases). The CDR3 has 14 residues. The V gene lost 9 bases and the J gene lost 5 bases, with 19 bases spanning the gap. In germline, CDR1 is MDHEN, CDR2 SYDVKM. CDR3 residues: CASGRGGNNYGYTF. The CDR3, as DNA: TGTGCCAGTGGCCGGGGGGGGAACAATTATGGCTACACCTTC.

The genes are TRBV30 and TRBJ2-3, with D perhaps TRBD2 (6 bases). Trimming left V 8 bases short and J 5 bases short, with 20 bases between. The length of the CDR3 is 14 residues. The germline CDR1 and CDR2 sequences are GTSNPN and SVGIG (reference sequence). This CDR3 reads CAGSMAGRGDTQYF. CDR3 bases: TGTGCCGGAAGTATGGCGGGACGGGGAGATACGCAGTATTTT.